A single sample gave rise to the 28 T cell receptor beta chains below, sequenced in a study of neurological immune-mediated disorders (dated by TCRdb to the late 2010s). The library was made by 5' RACE. TCRdb shows the sequencer as Illumina HiSeq 2500. TCRdb took the public reads, trimmed them with fastp at Q25, ran MiXCR for clone calling and kept in-frame beta chains. A single entry per CDR3 protein holds the most common genes and DNA from its merged rows. In all, the sample holds roughly 100,000 distinct CDR3 sequences, and 3% to 4.5% of those were seen once. 5% to 6.5% of the sample is taken by the ten largest. Sample: PBMCs. All receptors derive from a woman between 18 and 29 years old with multiple sclerosis.

This clonotype appeared many times. This chain uses TRBV12-3 or TRBV12-4 with TRBJ1-2; 7 nucleotides line up with TRBD1. Trimming at V came to 6 bases and at J to 2 bases, leaving 6 bases not matched to a gene. The CDR3 consists of 14 residues. CDR3 in amino acids: CASRAAGGNYGYTF. The CDR3 DNA sequence: TGTGCCAGCAGAGCCGCAGGGGGGAACTATGGCTACACCTTC.

The sample holds many counts of this clonotype. CDR3 sequence (DNA): TGTGCCAGCAGCCTCCGGAGGGGTACTAATGAAAAACTGTTTTTT. It yields the protein CASSLRRGTNEKLFF. V and J are TRBV3-1 and TRBJ1-4; TRBD1 is a possible D gene (5 bases). The CDR3 is 15 residues long. From germline, CDR1 is LGHDT and CDR2 YNNKEL (reference sequence). The V end was cut by 4 bases, the J end by 2 bases, with 11 bases between.

This clonotype was seen ten or more times. V gene TRBV5-1 combines with J gene TRBJ2-7; 12 bases map to TRBD2. CDR1 is SGHRS, CDR2 YFSETQ, per germline. The J segment lost 3 bases and the V segment lost 10 bases, leaving 5 bases of the junction unmatched. This CDR3 region has 13 residues. CDR3 DNA sequence: TGCGCCCCTAGCGGGAGGGCCATCTACGAGCAGTACTTC. This gives the protein CAPSGRAIYEQYF.

Many counts were recorded for this clonotype. The CDR3 sequence is CSARELKTGGGLEQYF. The CDR3 bases are TGCAGTGCTAGAGAGTTGAAGACAGGGGGTGGTTTAGAGCAGTACTTC. The chain employs TRBV20-1 and TRBJ2-7; 9 nucleotides match TRBD1. Germline CDR1 is DFQATT and CDR2 is SNEGSKA (reference sequence). After removal of 0 bases from V and 7 bases from J, the junction contained 13 bases not matched to a gene. CDR3 length: 16 amino acids.

This clonotype was recorded many times. CDR3 sequence (DNA): TGTGCCACCAGCCCTTCTTTCGGACAGGGCCTCACCTACGAGCAGTACTTC. Residues: CATSPSFGQGLTYEQYF. The V call is TRBV24-1, the J call TRBJ2-7; TRBD1 aligns across 8 bases. The CDR3 runs to 17 residues. Germline trimming cut 7 bases from V and 2 bases from J; bases unmatched to any gene: 15. The V gene's germline CDR1 is KGHDR and CDR2 SFDVKD.

This clonotype was seen ten or more times. The chain joins TRBV18 to TRBJ1-2; TRBD1 matches at 9 bases. V was clipped by 4 bases and J by 12 bases; unmatched bases: 6. The germline V gene encodes CDR1 KGHSH and CDR2 LQKENI. CDR3 length: 12 amino acids. The CDR3 coding sequence is TGTGCCAGCTCACTGGGGGACAGGGAGCACACCTTC. It codes for CASSLGDREHTF.

Of note for this clonotype: Since a much larger clone is just one base distant, this may be a read error. The CDR3 does not close with the conserved phenylalanine or tryptophan, likely indicating a read error. V gene TRBV12-3 or TRBV12-4 combines with J gene TRBJ1-1; perhaps TRBD1 as D (5 bases). CDR3 size: 13 residues. V gave up 7 bases and J gave up 5 bases, with 14 bases separating them. The CDR3 here is CASNPSGGTEAFC. For the CDR3, the DNA is TGTGCCAGCAACCCCTCGGGGGGAACTGAAGCTTTCTGT.

V and J are TRBV20-1 and TRBJ2-3; D gene unclear. The germline V gene encodes CDR1 DFQATT and CDR2 SNEGSKA (reference sequence). CDR3 length: 15 residues. V was shortened by 0 bases and J by 2 bases, with 12 bases between the two germline ends. CDR3 residues: CSARDMAETTDTQYF. The DNA of the CDR3 is TGCAGTGCTAGAGATATGGCCGAGACCACAGATACGCAGTATTTT.

Turning to this clonotype: A much larger clone differs from this one at a single base, so this may be a read error. The chain carries TRBV12-3 or TRBV12-4 and TRBJ2-1; 12 nucleotides agree with TRBD2. The CDR3 contains 15 residues. The CDR3 loop reads CASATSGSSYNAQFF. The CDR3 DNA reads TGTGCCAGCGCGACTAGCGGGAGCTCCTACAATGCGCAGTTCTTC.

This clonotype was detected ten times or more. V is TRBV28 and J is TRBJ1-6, with D uncertain. Germline CDR1 reads MDHEN; CDR2 reads SYDVKM. Trimming took off 6 bases at V and 8 bases at J, with 20 bases between the two ends. The CDR3 length is 16 residues. The CDR3 sequence is CASSPNLPPVYSPLHF. As DNA, the CDR3 is TGTGCCAGCAGCCCCAATCTGCCCCCGGTTTATTCACCCCTCCACTTT.

There are many counts of this clonotype. The chain has TRBV6-2 or TRBV6-3 and TRBJ1-5; D gene ambiguous. The germline V gene has CDR1 MNHEY and CDR2 SVGEGT. The CDR3 extends over 15 amino acids. V was cut by 4 bases and J by 0 bases, with 10 bases left in between. The CDR3: CASSSLAYSNQPQHF. CDR3 sequence (DNA): TGTGCCAGCAGTTCCCTCGCATATAGCAATCAGCCCCAGCATTTT.

This clonotype was seen at least ten times. This chain uses TRBV20-1 with TRBJ1-6; no reliable D call. Germline V gene sequence: CDR1 DFQATT, CDR2 SNEGSKA (reference sequence). The CDR3 is 15 residues long. The CDR3 here is CSPQRDSSYNSPLHF. The CDR3 DNA reads TGCAGCCCACAGAGGGATTCCTCCTATAATTCACCCCTCCACTTT.

This clonotype was observed at least ten times. The CDR3 loop reads CATSVGTGAYNEQFF. CDR3 nucleotide sequence: TGTGCCACCAGTGTCGGGACAGGGGCTTACAATGAGCAGTTCTTC. V and J are TRBV24-1 and TRBJ2-1, with 10 bases aligning to TRBD1. Germline values: CDR1 KGHDR, CDR2 SFDVKD. This CDR3 has 15 residues. V shed 5 bases and J 4 bases; nucleotides not matched to a gene: 4.

This clonotype was seen a few times. This chain joins TRBV2 and TRBJ1-2; D perhaps matches TRBD1 (6 bases). The CDR3 runs 13 residues. The V gene's germline CDR1 is SNHLY and CDR2 FYNNEI. V lost 7 bases and J 7 bases, leaving 16 bases between the germline ends. CDR3 in amino acids: CASIGGGGAGYTF. As DNA, the CDR3 is TGTGCCAGCATAGGGGGAGGAGGAGCTGGCTACACCTTC.

This clonotype was seen ten or more times. The J gene is TRBJ2-7, the V gene TRBV10-3; 8 bases line up with TRBD2. The germline V gene encodes CDR1 ENHRY and CDR2 SYGVKD. V trimming: 11 bases; J trimming: 6 bases; junction bases outside the gene matches: 12. CDR3 length equals 13 residues. This CDR3 is CASKREPAAEQYF. The DNA for the CDR3 is TGTGCCTCCAAGCGGGAGCCAGCGGCCGAGCAGTACTTC.

This clonotype was counted many times. The chain recombines TRBV29-1 with TRBJ2-2; TRBD1 might be the D (6 bases). The CDR3 consists of 14 residues. Deletions cut 7 bases from V and 2 bases from J, with 14 bases between. In germline, CDR1 is SQVTM, CDR2 ANQGSEA. The CDR3 nucleotides read TGCAGCGCCGCCGGGACAAATAACACCGGGGAGCTGTTTTTT. As protein: CSAAGTNNTGELFF.

The sample holds many counts of this clonotype. The chain carries TRBV12-3 or TRBV12-4 and TRBJ2-4; D gene ambiguous. CDR3 length: 15 residues. Trimming removed 6 bases at V and 0 bases at J, with 12 bases between. The CDR3 bases are TGTGCCAGCAGCGGAGACGGAATAGCCAAAAACATTCAGTACTTC. Translating gives CASSGDGIAKNIQYF.

This clonotype was seen ten or more times. The J gene is TRBJ2-7, the V gene TRBV5-1; tentative D call: TRBD1 (5 bases). The CDR3 is 15 amino acids. Germline CDR1 is SGHRS and CDR2 is YFSETQ. Trimming pared 7 bases from V and 2 bases from J, leaving 19 bases between. CDR3 residues: CASHRASQDPYEQYF. CDR3 DNA sequence: TGCGCCAGCCACCGGGCCTCACAGGACCCCTACGAGCAGTACTTC. The complete variable domain, with remaining parts taken from reference TRBV5-1 and TRBJ2-7, reads KAGVTQTPRYLIKTRGQQVTLSCSPISGHRSVSWYQQTPGQGLQFLFEYFSETQRNKGNFPGRFSGRQFSNSRSEMNVSTLELGDSALYLCASHRASQDPYEQYFGPGTRLTVT.

There are many counts of this clonotype. V is TRBV12-3 or TRBV12-4 and J is TRBJ2-5, with TRBD1 identical over 8 bases. The CDR3 contains 15 residues. J lost 5 bases, V lost 5 bases, and 10 bases had no gene match. CDR3 nucleotide sequence: TGTGCCAGCAGTCCGACAGGGGACCTATATGAGACCCAGTACTTC. Translation: CASSPTGDLYETQYF.

This clonotype was picked up many times. The chain uses TRBV7-9 and TRBJ1-4; perhaps TRBD1 as D (6 bases). Trimming pared 3 bases from V and 8 bases from J, leaving 16 bases between. The CDR3 consists of 15 residues. Germline CDR1 reads SEHNR; CDR2 reads FQNEAQ (reference sequence). CDR3 protein: CASSLGGMKEEKLFF. The CDR3 region has the DNA TGTGCCAGCAGCTTGGGGGGCATGAAGGAAGAAAAACTGTTTTTT.

J is TRBJ1-4 and V is TRBV20-1; 7 bases agree with TRBD1. The germline V gene has CDR1 DFQATT and CDR2 SNEGSKA (reference sequence). The CDR3 is 13 residues long. Trimming took 5 bases from V and 8 from J; bases not matched to a gene: 8. The CDR3 region is CSARGMTGEKLFF. CDR3 nucleotide sequence: TGCAGTGCTCGTGGGATGACAGGGGAAAAACTGTTTTTT.

This clonotype was observed at least ten times. V and J are TRBV20-1 and TRBJ1-6, with D tentatively TRBD1 (5 bases). V was shortened by 1 base and J by 9 bases, with 16 bases between the two germline ends. The CDR3 has 15 residues. Looked up from germline, CDR1 is DFQATT and CDR2 is SNEGSKA (reference sequence). This CDR3 reads CSARAPGLSTSPLHF. CDR3 sequence (DNA): TGCAGTGCTAGAGCTCCGGGGCTTTCTACTTCACCCCTCCACTTT.

This clonotype was seen more than once but under ten times. A much bigger clone sits one base away, suggesting this may be a read error. The J gene is TRBJ1-3, the V gene TRBV5-6; D uncertain. Deletions cut 3 bases from V and 1 base from J, with 17 bases between. CDR1 is SGHDT, CDR2 YYEEEE, per germline. The CDR3 is 17 residues long. CDR3 loop: CASSSRIKGFSGNTIYF. The CDR3 region has the DNA TGTGCCAGCAGCTCGCGGATCAAAGGGTTTTCTGGAAACACCATATATTTT.

Many counts were recorded for this clonotype. The chain is built from TRBV5-1 and TRBJ2-7; 13 bases map to TRBD2. The ends lost 0 bases at V and 6 bases at J; junction bases unmatched: 3. Per germline, CDR1 SGHRS and CDR2 YFSETQ. The CDR3 runs 15 residues. The CDR3 here is CASSLAGTSGAEQYF. CDR3 DNA sequence: TGCGCCAGCAGCTTGGCCGGGACTAGCGGGGCCGAGCAGTACTTC.

This clonotype was seen many times. The V call is TRBV7-2, the J call TRBJ2-7, with TRBD2 identical over 8 bases. In germline, CDR1 is SGHTA, CDR2 FQGNSA. The CDR3 sequence is 14 residues long. The trim removed 3 bases at V and 2 bases at J, leaving 3 bases unmatched. CDR3 in amino acids: CASSFPGRAYEQYF. CDR3 bases: TGTGCCAGCAGCTTTCCCGGGAGGGCCTACGAGCAGTACTTC.

Many counts were recorded for this clonotype. The rearrangement uses TRBV9 and TRBJ1-1; possible D gene TRBD1, 6 bases. The CDR3 length is 14 residues. The V gene lost 2 bases and the J gene lost 2 bases, with 10 bases spanning the gap. Germline CDR1 and CDR2: SGDLS and YYNGEE. The DNA for the CDR3 is TGTGCCAGCAGCGTGACAGGACTTAACACTGAAGCTTTCTTT. It encodes CASSVTGLNTEAFF.

In its sample, this clonotype was seen a few times. The chain has TRBV20-1 and TRBJ1-1, with D hard to call. This CDR3 is 11 amino acids long. Germline V gene sequence: CDR1 DFQATT, CDR2 SNEGSKA (reference sequence). Deletions cut 6 bases from V and 1 base from J, with 6 bases between. CDR3 nucleotides: TGCAGTGCGCCACCGAACACTGAAGCTTTCTTT. Protein: CSAPPNTEAFF.

This clonotype was recorded many times. V and J are TRBV12-3 or TRBV12-4 and TRBJ1-4; 7 nucleotides agree with TRBD1. The CDR3 has 14 residues. J was trimmed by 8 bases and V by 6 bases; bases with no gene match: 9. In nucleotides, the CDR3 is TGTGCCAGCAGGTCCCCAGGGGGAGAAGAAAAACTGTTTTTT. The encoded protein is CASRSPGGEEKLFF.